This TCR beta chain was retrieved from a study of cytomegalovirus exposure and HLA in healthy donors. Study-wide points: Most observed TCR sequences were rare, whereas some public TCRs were detected in many donors. The study listed approximately 160 cytomegalovirus-associated TCR beta chains.

As for this clone: The antigen is undetermined.

CDR1 and CDR2 (germline): SGHAT, FQNNGV. The CDR3 is 14 residues long. The V end lost 0 bases, the J end lost 4 bases, and 7 bases lay between the germline ends. Assay: immunoSEQ multiplex PCR; the TCRdb copy retains only in-frame clones and omits some. The top ten clones hold about 2.2% of a sample with tens of thousands of clones, around 94% of them seen once. The validation cohort, a group of some 120 subjects, included the donors and was separate from the roughly 670-subject first cohort. The sequence was obtained from a man aged 18 to 30 in good health and CMV-seronegative. The chain combines TRBV11-2 with TRBJ2-1; D is possibly TRBD2 (5 bases). The sample comprised PBMCs. The CDR3 region has the DNA TGTGCCAGCAGCTTAGAACGGGGATACAATGAGCAGTTCTTC. This encodes CASSLERGYNEQFF.